This is a list of T cell receptor beta chains from one sample in a study of cytomegalovirus exposure and HLA in healthy donors. Measured with immunoSEQ multiplex PCR; TCRdb has only the in-frame clones, and not every one. The data contain some 140,000 clones, approximately 80% of them singletons. Sequencing was carried out using PBMCs. These receptors originate from a man aged 35 to 55 in good health and CMV-seronegative. Each CDR3 is given with its conserved first and last residue. D genes are given only for firm matches. Rows may omit the clone size; those that give it use once, few, many or a size class.

TRBV5-6	-	-	TRBJ2-7	TGTGCCAGCAGCGAATACGTCAGCTCCTACGAGCAGTACTTC	CASSEYVSSYEQYF
TRBV11-2	-	-	TRBJ2-1	TGTGCCAGCAGCCTCACCGGGAGCTCCTACAATGAGCAGTTCTTC	CASSLTGSSYNEQFF
TRBV28	-	-	TRBJ2-2	TGTGCCAGCAGGCACAGGGCCGGGCCCGGGGAGCTGTTTTTT	CASRHRAGPGELFF
TRBV11-2	TRBD2	-	TRBJ2-5	TGTGCCAGCAGTGCGGCGGGGGGGTACCAAGAGACCCAGTACTTC	CASSAAGGYQETQYF
TRBV6-5	-	-	TRBJ1-2	TGTGCCAGCAGAGCACAGGGTGGTGGCTACACCTTC	CASRAQGGGYTF
TRBV2	-	-	TRBJ1-1	TGTGCCAGCAGTGAAGACGTCACAGTTAACACTGAAGCTTTCTTT	CASSEDVTVNTEAFF
TRBV28	-	-	TRBJ2-7	TGTGCCAGCACAGACAGGCCCTACGAGCAGTACTTC	CASTDRPYEQYF
TRBV5-6	-	-	TRBJ2-7	TGTGCCAGCAGTCCCACTAGGGATGGCGAGCAGTACTTC	CASSPTRDGEQYF
TRBV4-3	-	-	TRBJ2-2	TGCGCCAGCAGCCAAGATCTCCCCAGGGGCCCCGGGGAGCTGTTTTTT	CASSQDLPRGPGELFF
TRBV19	TRBD1	once	TRBJ1-2	TGTGCCAGTAGTAGGACAGGGGGCGTCTATGGCTACACCTTC	CASSRTGGVYGYTF
TRBV19	-	-	TRBJ1-5	TGTGCCAGTAGGCCCGGGGTTTCTTACAATCAGCCCCAGCATTTT	CASRPGVSYNQPQHF
TRBV5-6	TRBD1	-	TRBJ1-2	TGTGCCAGCAGCTTACAGGGGTTTTACGCGAACTATGGCTACACCTTC	CASSLQGFYANYGYTF
TRBV28	-	few	TRBJ1-4	TGTGCCAGCAGTCCGAGCTCGACTAATGAAAAACTGTTTTTT	CASSPSSTNEKLFF
TRBV2	-	-	TRBJ1-1	TGTGCCAGCAGTGAAGCACAGAGACTGAACACTGAAGCTTTCTTT	CASSEAQRLNTEAFF
TRBV5-6	TRBD2	few	TRBJ2-7	TGTGCCAGCAGCCCGGGACTAGCGGGAGTGGGCGAGCAGTACTTC	CASSPGLAGVGEQYF
TRBV7-3	-	-	TRBJ2-7	TGTGCCAGCAGCTTACTTGGCCAGGGAAGCTACGAGCAGTACTTC	CASSLLGQGSYEQYF
TRBV6-5	TRBD2	-	TRBJ2-3	TGTGCCAGCAGTTACGGGGAGGGCGAGGATACGCAGTATTTT	CASSYGEGEDTQYF
TRBV5-4	-	-	TRBJ2-7	TGTGCCAGCAGCTTGGGCGGACTCACCTACGAGCAGTACTTC	CASSLGGLTYEQYF
TRBV6-6	TRBD2	-	TRBJ2-7	TGTGCCAGCAGTTACTCGCTAGCGGGAGGAGTTTACGAGCAGTACTTC	CASSYSLAGGVYEQYF
TRBV7-9	-	once	TRBJ2-1	TGTGCCAGCAGCACCGGGACAGAGCAGTTCTTC	CASSTGTEQFF
TRBV30	-	-	TRBJ1-5	TGTGCCTGGAGTGTAGGGGCGGGCAATCAGCCCCAGCATTTT	CAWSVGAGNQPQHF
TRBV27	TRBD2	-	TRBJ2-3	TGTGCCAGCAGGGAGTGGGCTGGACTAGCTTACACAGATACGCAGTATTTT	CASREWAGLAYTDTQYF
TRBV7-3	TRBD1	-	TRBJ2-5	TGTGCCAGCAGTCCCGGACAGGGGGCAGAGACCCAGTACTTC	CASSPGQGAETQYF
TRBV25-1	TRBD1	-	TRBJ2-5	TGTGCCAGCAGTCCCGCCCGGGACAGGGGGGTTGGGCAGTACTTC	CASSPARDRGVGQYF
TRBV4-2	-	-	TRBJ1-1	TGTGCCAGCAGCCAACCGATCGGGGAGGAGGGGCGCCCTATGAACACTGAAGCTTTCTTT	CASSQPIGEEGRPMNTEAFF
TRBV4-2	-	-	TRBJ2-3	TGTGCCAGCAGCCAAGAATCCTACGGGAGCGGCCACACAGATACGCAGTATTTT	CASSQESYGSGHTDTQYF
TRBV7-2	TRBD2	-	TRBJ2-5	TGTGCCAGCAGCCCCGGGACTACATCTATAGGCGCCCAGTACTTC	CASSPGTTSIGAQYF
TRBV27	-	-	TRBJ2-1	TGTGCCAGCAGTTTCAAAGCGGTAACCTACAATGAGCAGTTCTTC	CASSFKAVTYNEQFF
TRBV5-1	TRBD2	-	TRBJ2-7	TGCGCCAGCGCCCTAGCGGGAGGCTTCTACGAGCAGTACTTC	CASALAGGFYEQYF
TRBV5-1	TRBD2	-	TRBJ2-7	TGCGCCAGCAGCTTGGTAGCGGGAGGATCCTACGAGCAGTACTTC	CASSLVAGGSYEQYF
TRBV9	TRBD2	-	TRBJ2-2	TGTGCCAGCAGCGTAGGCATGGTTCCGGGACTAGCGGGGGGGCCCGGCGGGGAGCTGTTTTTT	CASSVGMVPGLAGGPGGELFF
TRBV7-8	TRBD1	-	TRBJ1-2	TGTGCCAGCAGCTTCACAGGGGGCAGTGGCTACACCTTC	CASSFTGGSGYTF
TRBV5-1	-	-	TRBJ1-2	TGCGCCAGCAGGGCAGACGGAGCTAACTATGGCTACACCTTC	CASRADGANYGYTF
TRBV7-8	TRBD2	-	TRBJ2-7	TGTGCCAGCAGCTCCCGAGAGACTAGCGGGTCCTACGAGCAGTACTTC	CASSSRETSGSYEQYF
TRBV2	TRBD1	-	TRBJ1-1	TGTGCCAGCAGTGGTGAAGGGACAGCTGAAGCTTTCTTT	CASSGEGTAEAFF
TRBV30	-	-	TRBJ1-5	TGTGCCTGGAGTGTAGGCAGCGATCCCAATCAGCCCCAGCATTTT	CAWSVGSDPNQPQHF
TRBV5-4	-	-	TRBJ1-1	TGTGCCAGCAGCTCCGACCCGGACAGCCTTGAAGCTTTCTTT	CASSSDPDSLEAFF
TRBV2	TRBD2	-	TRBJ2-6	TGTGCCAGCACGGGGAGCGGGAGTACTGGGGCCAACGTCCTGACTTTC	CASTGSGSTGANVLTF
TRBV10-1	-	-	TRBJ1-5	TGCGCCAGCAGCGCTACAGGGTATAGCAATCAGCCCCAGCATTTT	CASSATGYSNQPQHF
TRBV29-1	-	-	TRBJ1-5	TGCAGCGTTGCCAGGGCTAGCAATCAGCCCCAGCATTTT	CSVARASNQPQHF
TRBV30	TRBD1	once	TRBJ1-2	TGTGCCTGGAGTGCGACCGGGACAGGGGATGGCTACACCTTC	CAWSATGTGDGYTF
TRBV30	-	-	TRBJ2-5	TGTGCCTGGAGCCGGGTTTTAGAGACCCAGTACTTC	CAWSRVLETQYF